The rows below give T cell receptor beta chains drawn from one sample of a study of CD8+ T cells in alopecia areata. Clones were sequenced by immunoSEQ multiplex PCR, and TCRdb holds only the in-frame ones, with some missing. The data show approximately 210,000 clones, with around 66% seen just once and around 1.2% held by the top ten. The material was CD4+ T cells sorted from blood, obtained around week 46, from a patient treated with tofacitinib. Receptors originate from a human donor with alopecia areata. CDR3s include the opening cysteine and the closing phenylalanine or tryptophan. Fields, in order: clone size, D gene, V gene, J gene, CDR3 protein, CDR3 DNA. D genes are given only for firm matches. Some rows mark clone size as missing; the rest say once, few, many or name a class of expanded clone.

few	.	TRBV7-2	TRBJ2-3	CASSLADWTQYF	TGTGCCAGCAGCTTAGCAGATTGGACGCAGTATTTT
.	TRBD2	TRBV4-3	TRBJ2-1	CASSQRSGYNEQFF	TGCGCCAGCAGCCAACGTAGCGGGTACAATGAGCAGTTCTTC
many	.	TRBV6-6	TRBJ2-3	CALGKGGPDTQYF	TGTGCCCTAGGGAAGGGCGGCCCAGATACGCAGTATTTT
.	.	TRBV29-1	TRBJ2-3	CSVEWDTDTQYF	TGCAGCGTTGAATGGGACACAGATACGCAGTATTTT
.	.	TRBV30	TRBJ2-1	CAWSVNARTNEQFF	TGTGCCTGGAGTGTAAATGCTAGAACCAATGAGCAGTTCTTC
.	.	TRBV7-2	TRBJ2-3	CASSSGRDSSNTQYF	TGTGCCAGCAGCTCGGGTCGGGACTCCTCTAATACGCAGTATTTT
.	.	TRBV5-1	TRBJ2-1	CASSLEYNEQFF	TGCGCCAGCAGCTTGGAGTACAATGAGCAGTTCTTC
.	TRBD1	TRBV30	TRBJ2-1	CAWSARGTAYNEQFF	TGTGCCTGGAGTGCCCGAGGGACAGCTTACAATGAGCAGTTCTTC
once	.	TRBV29-1	TRBJ1-1	CSASQGGSAEAFF	TGCAGCGCTTCTCAAGGAGGATCCGCTGAAGCTTTCTTT
.	.	TRBV25-1	TRBJ1-4	CASSEMRAEEKLFF	TGTGCCAGCAGTGAAATGAGGGCAGAGGAAAAACTGTTTTTT
.	.	TRBV7-2	TRBJ2-1	CASSLDGLRGRNEQFF	TGTGCCAGCAGCTTAGATGGGTTAAGGGGTAGGAATGAGCAGTTCTTC
once	.	TRBV5-1	TRBJ2-3	CASSTMTASTDTQYF	TGCGCCAGCAGCACTATGACAGCCAGCACAGATACGCAGTATTTT
.	.	TRBV29-1	TRBJ2-1	CSGGVLAGNEQFF	TGCAGCGGAGGAGTCCTAGCTGGGAATGAGCAGTTCTTC
.	TRBD1	TRBV5-1	TRBJ1-1	CASSLVGQGVTEAFF	TGCGCCAGCAGCCTGGTGGGACAGGGGGTCACTGAAGCTTTCTTT
.	.	TRBV27	TRBJ2-7	CASSFSTNYEQYF	TGTGCCAGCAGTTTTTCTACGAACTACGAGCAGTACTTC
.	.	TRBV30	TRBJ1-1	CAWKEAFF	TGTGCCTGGAAGGAAGCTTTCTTT
.	.	TRBV19	TRBJ1-5	CASSIVRQTNQPQHF	TGTGCCAGTAGTATAGTAAGGCAGACCAATCAGCCCCAGCATTTT
.	.	TRBV15	TRBJ2-3	CATSQGLKGTGDTQYF	TGTGCCACCAGCCAGGGGCTCAAGGGGACTGGGGATACGCAGTATTTT
.	.	TRBV4-3	TRBJ2-4	CASSQDEAGVQNIQYF	TGCGCCAGCAGCCAAGATGAAGCCGGGGTTCAAAACATTCAGTACTTC
.	TRBD1	TRBV29-1	TRBJ1-2	CSVAAGTGYGYTF	TGCAGCGTTGCTGCCGGGACAGGGTATGGCTACACCTTC
.	TRBD1	TRBV30	TRBJ1-6	CAWSGQGSSPLHF	TGTGCCTGGAGCGGACAGGGGAGTTCACCCCTCCACTTT
.	.	TRBV2	TRBJ1-5	CASSDGQPQHF	TGTGCCAGCAGTGATGGTCAGCCCCAGCATTTT
.	TRBD1	TRBV5-6	TRBJ1-2	CASSFDRTGRDGYTF	TGTGCCAGCAGCTTCGATCGGACAGGGAGGGATGGCTACACCTTC
.	.	TRBV14	TRBJ2-4	CASSQDLAKNIQYF	TGTGCCAGCAGCCAAGACCTAGCCAAAAACATTCAGTACTTC
.	TRBD1	TRBV25-1	TRBJ2-2	CASRETGWNTGELFF	TGTGCCAGCAGGGAGACAGGGTGGAACACCGGGGAGCTGTTTTTT
.	.	TRBV19	TRBJ1-1	CATRPAGNTEAFF	TGTGCCACCCGGCCGGCCGGGAACACTGAAGCTTTCTTT
.	.	TRBV29-1	TRBJ2-5	CSVEVRRKETQYF	TGCAGCGTTGAAGTTCGAAGAAAAGAGACCCAGTACTTC
.	.	TRBV30	TRBJ1-2	CAWKRGPNYGYTF	TGTGCCTGGAAAAGGGGACCCAACTATGGCTACACCTTC
few	TRBD1	TRBV30	TRBJ1-6	CAVDRGSNSPLHF	TGTGCCGTAGACAGGGGAAGTAATTCACCCCTCCACTTT
.	TRBD1	TRBV4-3	TRBJ2-3	CASSHGDRGLSDTQYF	TGCGCCAGCAGCCACGGGGACAGGGGGCTTTCAGATACGCAGTATTTT
.	.	TRBV30	TRBJ2-5	CAWRPRETQYF	TGTGCCTGGAGGCCCCGGGAGACCCAGTACTTC
.	.	TRBV2	TRBJ2-1	CASSTFLANSEQFF	TGTGCCAGCAGCACTTTCCTTGCGAACAGTGAGCAGTTCTTC
.	.	TRBV29-1	TRBJ1-1	CSVAPEAFF	TGCAGCGTCGCCCCTGAAGCTTTCTTT
once	TRBD1	TRBV7-2	TRBJ1-5	CASSFLGTDQPQHF	TGTGCCAGCAGCTTCCTCGGGACAGATCAGCCCCAGCATTTT
.	.	TRBV5-1	TRBJ2-5	CASSLGRGRQETQYF	TGCGCCAGCAGCTTAGGACGGGGGAGGCAAGAGACCCAGTACTTC
.	TRBD2	TRBV5-1	TRBJ2-1	CASSSGTSQNKYNEQFF	TGCGCCAGCAGCTCAGGGACTAGCCAAAACAAATACAATGAGCAGTTCTTC
.	TRBD1	TRBV4-3	TRBJ1-5	CASSQGTGDQPQHF	TGCGCCAGCAGCCAAGGGACAGGGGACCAGCCCCAGCATTTT
.	.	TRBV29-1	TRBJ1-3	CSAITGNTIYF	TGCAGCGCTATTACTGGAAACACCATATATTTT
.	.	TRBV5-4	TRBJ1-4	CASSAPDEKLFF	TGTGCCAGCAGCGCGCCGGATGAAAAACTGTTTTTT
.	TRBD1	TRBV19	TRBJ1-1	CASRPQGVGEAFF	TGTGCCAGTAGACCACAGGGGGTCGGTGAAGCTTTCTTT